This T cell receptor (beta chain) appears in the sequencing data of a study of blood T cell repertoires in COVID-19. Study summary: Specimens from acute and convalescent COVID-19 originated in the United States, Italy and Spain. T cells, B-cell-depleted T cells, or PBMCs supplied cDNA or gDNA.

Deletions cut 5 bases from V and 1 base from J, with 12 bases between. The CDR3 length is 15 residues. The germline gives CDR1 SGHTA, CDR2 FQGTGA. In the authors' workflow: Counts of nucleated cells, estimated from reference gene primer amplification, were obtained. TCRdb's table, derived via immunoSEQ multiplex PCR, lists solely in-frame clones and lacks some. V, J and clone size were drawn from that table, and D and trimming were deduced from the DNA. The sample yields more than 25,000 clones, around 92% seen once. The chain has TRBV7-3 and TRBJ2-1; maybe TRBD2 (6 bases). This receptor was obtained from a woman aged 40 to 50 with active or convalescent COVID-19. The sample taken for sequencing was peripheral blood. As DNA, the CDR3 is TGTGCCAGCAGCAAGAGCGGGTTGTCCTACAATGAGCAGTTCTTC. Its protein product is CASSKSGLSYNEQFF.